This entry lists 7 T cell receptor beta chains sequenced from one sample in a study of T cells in Graves' hyperthyroidism and ophthalmopathy. The source material, RNA transcripts, was used to amplify TCR beta CDR3 regions. During a first-round RT-PCR of the TCR CDR3, the HTBI primer set was used. Via MiXCR, TCRdb re-called the multiplex PCR reads, giving one row per CDR3 protein. This table holds about 360,000 distinct CDR3 sequences, about 12% found once. The sample consisted of blood. The receptors were sampled from a woman younger than 30 with Graves' hyperthyroidism.

This clonotype was seen a handful of times. The J gene is TRBJ1-6, the V gene TRBV6-2 or TRBV6-3; D not resolved. Per the germline V gene, CDR1 is MNHEY and CDR2 is SVGEGT. The CDR3 is 12 amino acids. V was trimmed by 0 bases and J by 10 bases, leaving 4 bases between them. CDR3 sequence (DNA): TGTGCCAGCAGTTACTCGGAATCACCCCTCCACTTT. Translating gives CASSYSESPLHF.

This clonotype was seen at least ten times. The chain has TRBV28 and TRBJ1-6, with D possibly matching TRBD1 (5 bases). Trimming took off 3 bases at V and 4 bases at J, with 10 bases between the two ends. This CDR3 has 15 amino acids. CDR1 is MDHEN, CDR2 SYDVKM, per germline. CDR3 region: CASSFGGSYNSPLHF. CDR3 DNA: TGTGCCAGCAGTTTCGGGGGGTCTTATAATTCACCCCTCCACTTT.

This clonotype came up many times. The chain carries TRBV20-1 and TRBJ2-1; 9 nucleotides line up with TRBD2. Per the germline V gene, CDR1 is DFQATT and CDR2 is SNEGSKA (reference sequence). There are 16 residues in the CDR3. V shed 0 bases, J shed 4 bases, and the junction held 7 bases outside the gene matches. The CDR3 sequence: CSARELLAGTYNEQFF. In DNA, the CDR3 is TGCAGTGCTAGAGAATTGCTAGCGGGGACATACAATGAGCAGTTCTTC.

At least ten counts were recorded for this clonotype. The V and J genes are TRBV7-2 and TRBJ2-7; 7 bases map to TRBD1. CDR1 and CDR2 (germline): SGHTA, FQGNSA. The CDR3 totals 14 residues. V trimming: 2 bases; J trimming: 6 bases; junction bases outside the gene matches: 7. CDR3 bases: TGTGCCAGCAGCTTACGAGGGACAGCCACCGAGCAGTACTTC. This codes for CASSLRGTATEQYF.

This clonotype was detected ten times or more. The chain is built from TRBV20-1 and TRBJ2-7; tentatively, D is TRBD1 (6 bases). CDR1 and CDR2 (germline): DFQATT, SNEGSKA (reference sequence). The CDR3 contains 15 residues. Trimming cost V 0 bases and J 2 bases, with 14 bases left between them. DNA of the CDR3: TGCAGTGCTAGAGATCTCGGGCAGGGGCCCTACGAGCAGTACTTC. This codes for CSARDLGQGPYEQYF.

This clonotype has ten or more counts. The chain uses TRBV6-1 and TRBJ1-3; D possibly corresponds to TRBD1 (6 bases). The V end was cut by 7 bases, the J end by 3 bases, with 13 bases between. Germline lookup yields CDR1 MNHNS and CDR2 SASEGT. The CDR3 is made up of 14 amino acids. The CDR3 nucleotides are TGTGCCAGCACCCAAGGGGGGGATGGAAACACCATATATTTT. This sequence encodes CASTQGGDGNTIYF.

This clonotype was recorded at least ten times. The gene calls are TRBV14 and TRBJ2-1, with 7 bases fitting TRBD2. V shed 1 base, J shed 9 bases, and the junction held 3 bases outside the gene matches. The CDR3 has 13 amino acids. The V gene's germline CDR1 is SGHDN and CDR2 FVKESK. The CDR3 loop is CASSQAASGEQFF. CDR3 sequence (DNA): TGTGCCAGCAGCCAAGCAGCTAGCGGTGAGCAGTTCTTC.